These T cell receptor beta chains were read from a single sample in a study of response to subunit inactivated influenza vaccine. In TCRdb, the RT-PCR reads were re-called with MiXCR into one record per CDR3 protein. Among 450,000 to 500,000 distinct CDR3 sequences, roughly 9.7% were seen once, and the ten largest hold approximately 12%. The sample in question was PBMCs from blood, obtained roughly 47 days after vaccination. The origin of the receptors is a man between 50 and 59 years old who received an inactivated influenza vaccine. Each CDR3 is given with its conserved first and last residue. The D gene is left open where the match is weak. Size tells how often a clone was seen (once, few, many) or the class of an expanded clone, and some rows leave it out.

CDR3aa: CASSQKLTSGYQETQYF
CDR3nt: TGCGCCAGCAGCCAGAAACTGACTAGCGGCTACCAAGAGACCCAGTACTTC
j_gene: TRBJ2-5
d_gene: TRBD2
v_gene: TRBV4-3
abundance: many
len: 17

CDR3aa: CASSFDPSRLAGYQETQYF
CDR3nt: TGCGCCAGCAGCTTTGATCCTAGTAGACTAGCGGGGTACCAAGAGACCCAGTACTTC
j_gene: TRBJ2-5
d_gene: TRBD2
v_gene: TRBV5-1
abundance: -
len: 19

CDR3aa: CASSQTGGGGEQYF
CDR3nt: TGTGCCAGCAGTCAAACAGGGGGTGGGGGCGAGCAGTACTTC
j_gene: TRBJ2-7
d_gene: TRBD1
v_gene: TRBV25-1
abundance: few
len: 14

CDR3aa: CASSHGTAGCEQYF
CDR3nt: TGTGCCAGCAGCCACGGGACAGCAGGCTGCGAGCAGTACTTC
j_gene: TRBJ2-7
d_gene: TRBD1
v_gene: TRBV6-9
abundance: -
len: 14

CDR3aa: CASSPSPGYRVVHEQFF
CDR3nt: TGTGCCAGCAGCCCGTCTCCAGGGTATCGGGTGGTCCATGAGCAGTTCTTC
j_gene: TRBJ2-1
d_gene: -
v_gene: TRBV28
abundance: -
len: 17

CDR3aa: CASSWGQGRNSGASVLTF
CDR3nt: TGTGCCAGCAGTTGGGGACAGGGTAGAAACTCTGGGGCCAGCGTCCTGACTTTC
j_gene: TRBJ2-6
d_gene: TRBD1
v_gene: TRBV6-2/TRBV6-3
abundance: -
len: 18

CDR3aa: CASSTDLAGRETQYF
CDR3nt: TGTGCCAGCAGCACCGATCTAGCGGGGCGGGAGACCCAGTACTTC
j_gene: TRBJ2-5
d_gene: TRBD2
v_gene: TRBV7-9
abundance: -
len: 15

CDR3aa: CSVAGLAGQNEQFF
CDR3nt: TGCAGTGTAGCGGGACTAGCGGGACAGAATGAGCAGTTCTTC
j_gene: TRBJ2-1
d_gene: TRBD2
v_gene: TRBV20-1
abundance: many
len: 14

CDR3aa: CASSPPPGLPSGTGELFF
CDR3nt: TGTGCCAGCAGCCCTCCTCCGGGACTCCCGAGTGGCACCGGGGAGCTGTTTTTT
j_gene: TRBJ2-2
d_gene: -
v_gene: TRBV3-1
abundance: -
len: 18

CDR3aa: CASSMGQITDTQYF
CDR3nt: TGTGCCAGCAGCATGGGACAGATCACAGATACGCAGTATTTT
j_gene: TRBJ2-3
d_gene: TRBD1
v_gene: TRBV5-4
abundance: few
len: 14

CDR3aa: CSARQAGTTYNEQFF
CDR3nt: TGCAGTGCTCGACAAGCGGGGACGACCTACAATGAGCAGTTCTTC
j_gene: TRBJ2-1
d_gene: TRBD2
v_gene: TRBV20-1
abundance: few
len: 15

CDR3aa: CASSQDSSSPTDTQYF
CDR3nt: TGCGCCAGCAGCCAAGATTCGAGTAGCCCGACAGATACGCAGTATTTT
j_gene: TRBJ2-3
d_gene: -
v_gene: TRBV4-3
abundance: few
len: 16

CDR3aa: CASNPREGPLSSYNEQFF
CDR3nt: TGTGCCAGCAACCCAAGGGAGGGGCCCCTAAGCTCCTACAATGAGCAGTTCTTC
j_gene: TRBJ2-1
d_gene: TRBD2
v_gene: TRBV11-2
abundance: -
len: 18

CDR3aa: CASSAGLAGVYNEQFF
CDR3nt: TGTGCCAGCAGCGCCGGACTAGCGGGAGTCTACAATGAGCAGTTCTTC
j_gene: TRBJ2-1
d_gene: TRBD2
v_gene: TRBV7-3
abundance: -
len: 16

CDR3aa: CSARRDPRWTQYF
CDR3nt: TGCAGTGCTAGAAGGGACCCAAGATGGACCCAGTACTTC
j_gene: TRBJ2-5
d_gene: -
v_gene: TRBV20-1
abundance: -
len: 13

CDR3aa: CSAHRDMVSEQYF
CDR3nt: TGCAGTGCCCACCGGGACATGGTGTCCGAGCAGTACTTC
j_gene: TRBJ2-7
d_gene: -
v_gene: TRBV20-1
abundance: many
len: 13

CDR3aa: CASSLESVYEQYF
CDR3nt: TGTGCCAGCAGTTTAGAGAGCGTCTACGAGCAGTACTTC
j_gene: TRBJ2-7
d_gene: -
v_gene: TRBV12-3/TRBV12-4
abundance: many
len: 13

CDR3aa: CASSSMGTAGANVLTF
CDR3nt: TGTGCCAGCAGCTCCATGGGGACAGCTGGGGCCAACGTCCTGACTTTC
j_gene: TRBJ2-6
d_gene: TRBD1
v_gene: TRBV5-6
abundance: few
len: 16

CDR3aa: CASSQAAQGEQFF
CDR3nt: TGTGCCAGCAGCCAAGCCGCCCAGGGAGAGCAGTTCTTC
j_gene: TRBJ2-1
d_gene: -
v_gene: TRBV3-1
abundance: many
len: 13

CDR3aa: CSAPRTTAIYNEQFF
CDR3nt: TGCAGTGCACCACGGACAACGGCCATATACAATGAGCAGTTCTTC
j_gene: TRBJ2-1
d_gene: -
v_gene: TRBV20-1
abundance: -
len: 15

CDR3aa: CASSLGGLWLAKNIQYF
CDR3nt: TGTGCCAGCAGCTTAGGAGGACTTTGGTTAGCCAAAAACATTCAGTACTTC
j_gene: TRBJ2-4
d_gene: -
v_gene: TRBV11-2
abundance: -
len: 17

CDR3aa: CASSHSGLLITDTQYF
CDR3nt: TGTGCCAGCAGTCACTCGGGACTCCTAATCACAGATACGCAGTATTTT
j_gene: TRBJ2-3
d_gene: -
v_gene: TRBV12-3/TRBV12-4
abundance: many
len: 16

CDR3aa: CASSKRQGRYNEQFF
CDR3nt: TGTGCCAGCAGCAAGCGACAGGGTCGGTACAATGAGCAGTTCTTC
j_gene: TRBJ2-1
d_gene: TRBD1
v_gene: TRBV28
abundance: few
len: 15

CDR3aa: CASSFGGRVKWETQYF
CDR3nt: TGTGCCAGCAGCTTTGGCGGGAGGGTTAAGTGGGAGACCCAGTACTTC
j_gene: TRBJ2-5
d_gene: TRBD2
v_gene: TRBV7-2
abundance: -
len: 16

CDR3aa: CASSTLWGRGGTGELFF
CDR3nt: TGCGCCAGCAGCACGCTCTGGGGGAGAGGGGGCACCGGGGAGCTGTTTTTT
j_gene: TRBJ2-2
d_gene: -
v_gene: TRBV5-1
abundance: few
len: 17

CDR3aa: CASSFGHSTDTQYF
CDR3nt: TGTGCCAGCAGCTTTGGACACAGCACAGATACGCAGTATTTT
j_gene: TRBJ2-3
d_gene: -
v_gene: TRBV7-2
abundance: few
len: 14

CDR3aa: CASSEVRGVGRAFF
CDR3nt: TGTGCCAGCAGTGAAGTAAGGGGGGTCGGGAGAGCTTTCTTT
j_gene: TRBJ1-1
d_gene: -
v_gene: TRBV6-1
abundance: -
len: 14

CDR3aa: CATSRAATRAGELFF
CDR3nt: TGTGCCACCAGCAGAGCAGCGACCCGTGCCGGGGAGCTGTTTTTT
j_gene: TRBJ2-2
d_gene: -
v_gene: TRBV15
abundance: many
len: 15